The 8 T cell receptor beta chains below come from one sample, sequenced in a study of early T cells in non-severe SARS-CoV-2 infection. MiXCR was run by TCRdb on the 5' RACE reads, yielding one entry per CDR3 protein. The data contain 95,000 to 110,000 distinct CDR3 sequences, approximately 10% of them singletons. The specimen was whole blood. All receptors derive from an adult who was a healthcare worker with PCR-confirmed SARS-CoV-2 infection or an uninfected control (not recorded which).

As DNA, the CDR3 is TGCAGTGCAGGCCGACCACTGACAAGGGAGAGCAATCAGCCCCAGCATTTT. Its protein product is CSAGRPLTRESNQPQHF. The chain couples TRBV20-1 to TRBJ1-5; D is unresolved. The CDR3 totals 17 residues. V lost 6 bases and J 1 base, leaving 22 bases between the germline ends. CDR1 is DFQATT, CDR2 SNEGSKA, per germline (reference sequence).

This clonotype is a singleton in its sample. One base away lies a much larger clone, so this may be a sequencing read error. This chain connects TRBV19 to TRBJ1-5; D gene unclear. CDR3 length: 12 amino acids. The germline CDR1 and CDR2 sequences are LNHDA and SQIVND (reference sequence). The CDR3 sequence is CVSSLAGQPQHF. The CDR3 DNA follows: TGTGTCAGTAGCCTGGCAGGTCAGCCCCAGCATTTT.

This CDR3 is CASSEEFWGPTYEQYF. The CDR3, as DNA: TGTGCCAGCAGTGAAGAGTTCTGGGGACCCACCTACGAGCAGTACTTC. This chain links TRBV6-1 with TRBJ2-7, with D perhaps TRBD1 or TRBD2 (5 bases each). CDR3 length: 16 residues. V lost 1 base, J lost 2 bases, and 15 bases lay in between. Germline-derived CDR1 and CDR2 are MNHNS and SASEGT.

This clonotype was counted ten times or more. CDR3 DNA sequence: TGTGCCACCAGTCCACTAGCTGCTTACAATGAGCAGTTCTTC. This translates into CATSPLAAYNEQFF. The chain is built from TRBV14 and TRBJ2-1, with D perhaps matching TRBD2 (6 bases). Trimming cost V 10 bases and J 4 bases, with 17 bases left between them. CDR1 is SGHDN and CDR2 is FVKESK in the germline V gene. This CDR3 contains 14 residues.

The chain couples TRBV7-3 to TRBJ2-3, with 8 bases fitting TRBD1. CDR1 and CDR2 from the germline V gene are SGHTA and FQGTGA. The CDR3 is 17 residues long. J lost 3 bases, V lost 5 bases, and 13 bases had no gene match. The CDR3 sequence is CASSPGRTGRGTDTQYF. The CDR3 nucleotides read TGTGCCAGCAGCCCCGGAAGGACAGGGAGAGGGACAGATACGCAGTATTTT.

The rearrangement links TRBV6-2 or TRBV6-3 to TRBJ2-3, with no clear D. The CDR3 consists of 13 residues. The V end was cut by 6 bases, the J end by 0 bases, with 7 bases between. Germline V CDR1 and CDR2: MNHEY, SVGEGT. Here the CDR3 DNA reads TGTGCCAGCAGGGATACTAGCACAGATACGCAGTATTTT. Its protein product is CASRDTSTDTQYF.

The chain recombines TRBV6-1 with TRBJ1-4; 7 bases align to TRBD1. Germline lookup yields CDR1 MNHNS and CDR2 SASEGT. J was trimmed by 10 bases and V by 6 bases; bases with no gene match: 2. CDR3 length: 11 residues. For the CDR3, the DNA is TGTGCCAGCAGGTCAGGGGGAAAACTGTTTTTT. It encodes CASRSGGKLFF.

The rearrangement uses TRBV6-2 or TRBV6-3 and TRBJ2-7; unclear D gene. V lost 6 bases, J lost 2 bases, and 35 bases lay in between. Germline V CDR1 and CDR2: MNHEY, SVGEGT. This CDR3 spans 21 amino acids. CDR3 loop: CASRTQFALTSTASTTYEQYF. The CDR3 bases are TGTGCCAGCAGGACCCAGTTTGCCCTGACCTCAACCGCGAGCACCACCTACGAGCAGTACTTC.